What follows describes a single T cell receptor (beta chain). The data stem from a study of T-cell reconstitution after alpha-beta-depleted transplantation in children. The V gene end was trimmed by 0 bases and the J gene end by 2 bases; junction bases not matched to a gene: 3. CDR1 SGHNT and CDR2 YYREEE come from the germline V gene (reference sequence). This CDR3 spans 16 amino acids. A TCRbeta library incorporating unique molecular identifiers was prepared. TCRdb re-called the PCR reads with MiXCR, one entry per CDR3 protein. The sample holds about 500,000 distinct CDR3 sequences, less than 35% seen once.

The V and J genes are TRBV5-4 and TRBJ2-2, with TRBD1 matching 8 bases. Sequences were derived from PBMCs from the stem cell graft donor, sampled from the stem cell graft. The TCR originated in a human donor who donated a stem cell graft to a child with aplastic anemia. CDR3 region: CASSLGAGGNTGELFF. CDR3 sequence (DNA): TGTGCCAGCAGCTTGGGGGCAGGGGGCAACACCGGGGAGCTGTTTTTT.